Given below is one TCR beta chain in context. Germline V gene data show CDR1 as LNHDA and CDR2 as SQIVND (reference sequence). CDR3 length: 13 amino acids. Trimming took 5 bases from V and 6 from J, leaving 11 bases between them. The data stem from a study of technical replicates of blood from a handful of donors. Assay: immunoSEQ multiplex PCR; the TCRdb copy retains only in-frame clones and omits some. The table records 80,000 to 85,000 clones, about nine tenths of them present only once. The gene calls are TRBV19 and TRBJ1-3; D is possibly TRBD1 (5 bases). The source of this sequence is a human donor in good health. Sequenced: T cells isolated from PBMCs. The chain's CDR3 is CASSAGTKNTIYF. Here the CDR3 DNA reads TGTGCCAGTAGTGCCGGGACTAAAAACACCATATATTTT.